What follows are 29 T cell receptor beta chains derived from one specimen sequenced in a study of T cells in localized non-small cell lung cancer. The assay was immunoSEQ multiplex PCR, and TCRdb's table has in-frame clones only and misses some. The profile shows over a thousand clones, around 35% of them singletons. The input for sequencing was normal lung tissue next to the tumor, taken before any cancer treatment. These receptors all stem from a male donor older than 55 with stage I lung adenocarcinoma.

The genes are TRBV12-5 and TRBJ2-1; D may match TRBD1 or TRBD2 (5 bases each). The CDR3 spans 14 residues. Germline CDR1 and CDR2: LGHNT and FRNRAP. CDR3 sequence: CASTLTGSGGEQFF. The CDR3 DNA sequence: TGTGCCAGCACCCTTACCGGATCTGGGGGTGAGCAGTTCTTC.

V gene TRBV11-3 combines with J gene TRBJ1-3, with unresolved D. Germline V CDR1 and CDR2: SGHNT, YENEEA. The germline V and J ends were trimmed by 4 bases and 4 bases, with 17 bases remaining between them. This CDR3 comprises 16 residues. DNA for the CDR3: TGTGCCAGCAGCTCCTCCGGCCCCGCTCCCGGAAACACCATATATTTT. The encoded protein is CASSSSGPAPGNTIYF. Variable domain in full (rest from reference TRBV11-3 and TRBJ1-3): EAGVVQSPRYKIIEKKQPVAFWCNPISGHNTLYWYLQNLGQGPELLIRYENEEAVDDSQLPKDRFSAERLKGVDSTLKIQPAELGDSAVYLCASSSSGPAPGNTIYFGEGSWLTVV.

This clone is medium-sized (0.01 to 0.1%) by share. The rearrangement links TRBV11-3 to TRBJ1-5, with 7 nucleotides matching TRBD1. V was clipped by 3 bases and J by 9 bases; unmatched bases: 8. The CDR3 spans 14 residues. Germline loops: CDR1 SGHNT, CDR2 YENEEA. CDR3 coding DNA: TGTGCCAGCAGCTTCCATGGGACAGTTTGGCCCCAGCATTTT. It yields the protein CASSFHGTVWPQHF.

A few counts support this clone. This CDR3 is CASSALGGALGNTIYF. The CDR3 nucleotides are TGTGCCAGCAGTGCCCTCGGGGGGGCGCTTGGAAACACCATATATTTT. The chain is built from TRBV9 and TRBJ1-3; possible D gene TRBD1, 6 bases. V was cut by 5 bases and J by 3 bases, with 18 bases left in between. Germline V gene data show CDR1 as SGDLS and CDR2 as YYNGEE. The CDR3 spans 16 residues.

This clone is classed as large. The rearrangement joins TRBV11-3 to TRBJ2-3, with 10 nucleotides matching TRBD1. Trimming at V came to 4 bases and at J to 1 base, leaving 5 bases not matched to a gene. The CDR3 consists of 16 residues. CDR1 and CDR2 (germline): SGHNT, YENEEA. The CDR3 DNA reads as TGTGCCAGCAGCTCCCTTGGGACAGGGGGCACAGATACGCAGTATTTT. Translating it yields CASSSLGTGGTDTQYF. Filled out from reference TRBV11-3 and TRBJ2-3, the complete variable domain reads EAGVVQSPRYKIIEKKQPVAFWCNPISGHNTLYWYLQNLGQGPELLIRYENEEAVDDSQLPKDRFSAERLKGVDSTLKIQPAELGDSAVYLCASSSLGTGGTDTQYFGPGTRLTVL.

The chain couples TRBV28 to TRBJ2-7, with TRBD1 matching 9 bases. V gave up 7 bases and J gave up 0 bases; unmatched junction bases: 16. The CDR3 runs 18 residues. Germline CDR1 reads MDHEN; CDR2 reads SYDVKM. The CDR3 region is CASTPSGTGSRGSYEQYF. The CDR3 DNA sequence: TGTGCCAGCACCCCAAGTGGGACAGGGAGTCGGGGCTCCTACGAGCAGTACTTC.

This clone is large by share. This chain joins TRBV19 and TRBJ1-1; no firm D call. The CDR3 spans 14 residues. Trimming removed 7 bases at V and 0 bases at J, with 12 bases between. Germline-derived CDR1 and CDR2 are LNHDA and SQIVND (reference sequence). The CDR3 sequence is CASTRGGMNTEAFF. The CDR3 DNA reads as TGTGCCAGTACTCGCGGTGGGATGAACACTGAAGCTTTCTTT.

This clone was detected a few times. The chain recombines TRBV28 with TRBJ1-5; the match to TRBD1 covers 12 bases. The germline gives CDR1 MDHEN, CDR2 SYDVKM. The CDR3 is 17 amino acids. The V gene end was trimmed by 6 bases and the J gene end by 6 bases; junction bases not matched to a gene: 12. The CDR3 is CASRTPGQGAYFQPQHF. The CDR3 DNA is TGTGCCAGCAGGACACCGGGACAGGGGGCTTATTTTCAGCCCCAGCATTTT.

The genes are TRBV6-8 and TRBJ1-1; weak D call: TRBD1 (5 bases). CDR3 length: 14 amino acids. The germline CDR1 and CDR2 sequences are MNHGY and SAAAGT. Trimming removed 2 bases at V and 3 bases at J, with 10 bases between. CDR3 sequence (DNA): TGTGCCAGCAGTTACCTTTGGGGGGACACTGAAGCTTTCTTT. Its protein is CASSYLWGDTEAFF.

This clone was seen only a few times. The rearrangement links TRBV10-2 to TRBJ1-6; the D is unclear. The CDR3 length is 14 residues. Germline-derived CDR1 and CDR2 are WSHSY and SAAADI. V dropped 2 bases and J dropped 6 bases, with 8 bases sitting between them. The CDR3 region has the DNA TGCGCCAGCAGTGAGGTCCTCCCTAATTCACCCCTCCACTTT. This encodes CASSEVLPNSPLHF.

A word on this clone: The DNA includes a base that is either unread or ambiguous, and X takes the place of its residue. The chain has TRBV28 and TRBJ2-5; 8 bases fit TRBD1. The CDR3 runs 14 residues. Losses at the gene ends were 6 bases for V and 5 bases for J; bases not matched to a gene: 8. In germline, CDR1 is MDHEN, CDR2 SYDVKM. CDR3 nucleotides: TGTGCCAGCAGCCCGGGACAGGRGTGGGAGACCCAGTACTTC. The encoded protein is CASSPGQXWETQYF.

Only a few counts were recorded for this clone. Here the CDR3 reads CASSLEQGALNTEAFF. For the CDR3, the DNA is TGTGCCAGCAGCTTGGAACAGGGTGCTTTGAACACTGAAGCTTTCTTT. V gene TRBV11-3 combines with J gene TRBJ1-1, with a tentative D call TRBD1 (6 bases). Germline loops: CDR1 SGHNT, CDR2 YENEEA. The CDR3 contains 16 residues. V was shortened by 3 bases and J by 0 bases, with 14 bases between the two germline ends.

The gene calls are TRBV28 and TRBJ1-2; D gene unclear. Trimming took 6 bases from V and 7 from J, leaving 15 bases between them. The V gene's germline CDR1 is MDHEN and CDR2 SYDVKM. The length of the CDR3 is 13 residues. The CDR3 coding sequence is TGTGCCAGCAGCTCCCGTGGGTACGGTGGCTACACCTTC. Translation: CASSSRGYGGYTF.

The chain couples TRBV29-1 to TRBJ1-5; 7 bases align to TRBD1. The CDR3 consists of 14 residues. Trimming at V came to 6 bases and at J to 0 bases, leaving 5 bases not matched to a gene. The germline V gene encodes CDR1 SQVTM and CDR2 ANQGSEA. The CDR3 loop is CSVVTGNSNQPQHF. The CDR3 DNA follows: TGCAGCGTCGTGACAGGGAATAGCAATCAGCCCCAGCATTTT. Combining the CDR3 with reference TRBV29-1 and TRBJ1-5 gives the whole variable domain SAVISQKPSRDICQRGTSLTIQCQVDSQVTMMFWYRQQPGQSLTLIATANQGSEATYESGFVIDKFPISRPNLTFSTLTVSNMSPEDSSIYLCSVVTGNSNQPQHFGDGTRLSIL.

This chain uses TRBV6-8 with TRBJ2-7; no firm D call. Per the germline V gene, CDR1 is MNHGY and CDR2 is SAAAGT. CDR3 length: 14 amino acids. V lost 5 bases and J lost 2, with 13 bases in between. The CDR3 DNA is TGTGCCAGCAGTATCTTGACTGGCGCCTACGAGCAGTACTTC. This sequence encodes CASSILTGAYEQYF.

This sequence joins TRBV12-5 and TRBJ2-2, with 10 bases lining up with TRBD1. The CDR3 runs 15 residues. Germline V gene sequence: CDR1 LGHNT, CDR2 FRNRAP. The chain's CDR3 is CASGWGDRGTGELFF. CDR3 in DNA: TGTGCCAGCGGCTGGGGGGACAGGGGAACCGGGGAGCTGTTTTTT.

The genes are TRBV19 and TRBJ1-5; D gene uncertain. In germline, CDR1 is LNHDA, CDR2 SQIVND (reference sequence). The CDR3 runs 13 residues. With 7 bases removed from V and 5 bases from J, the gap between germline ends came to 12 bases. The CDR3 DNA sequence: TGTGCCAGTAATACCAACAGATATCAGCCCCAGCATTTT. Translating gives CASNTNRYQPQHF. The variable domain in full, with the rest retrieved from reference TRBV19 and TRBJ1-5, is DGGITQSPKYLFRKEGQNVTLSCEQNLNHDAMYWYRQDPGQGLRLIYYSQIVNDFQKGDIAEGYSVSREKKESFPLTVTSAQKNPTAFYLCASNTNRYQPQHFGDGTRLSIL.

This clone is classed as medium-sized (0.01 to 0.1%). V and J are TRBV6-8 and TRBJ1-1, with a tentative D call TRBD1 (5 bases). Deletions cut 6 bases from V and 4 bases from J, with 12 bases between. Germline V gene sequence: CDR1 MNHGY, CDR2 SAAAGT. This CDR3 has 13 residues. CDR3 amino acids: CASRSGMGTEAFF. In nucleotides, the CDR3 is TGTGCCAGCAGGTCAGGGATGGGCACTGAAGCTTTCTTT.

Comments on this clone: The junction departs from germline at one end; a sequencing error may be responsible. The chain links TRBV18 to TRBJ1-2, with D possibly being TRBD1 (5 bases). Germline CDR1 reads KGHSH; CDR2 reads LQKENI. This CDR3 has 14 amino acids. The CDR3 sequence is CASSPALGGYDYTF. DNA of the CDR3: TGTGCCAGCTCACCCGCTCTGGGGGGGTATGACTACACCTTC.

The CDR3 reads CASSVDAGGAEAFF. The CDR3 nucleotides read TGTGCCAGCAGTGTTGATGCCGGGGGGGCTGAAGCTTTCTTT. This rearrangement joins TRBV25-1 to TRBJ1-1; TRBD1 might be the D (5 bases). The germline V and J ends were trimmed by 4 bases and 6 bases, with 15 bases remaining between them. The CDR3 is 14 residues long. From germline, CDR1 is MGHDK and CDR2 SYGVNS.

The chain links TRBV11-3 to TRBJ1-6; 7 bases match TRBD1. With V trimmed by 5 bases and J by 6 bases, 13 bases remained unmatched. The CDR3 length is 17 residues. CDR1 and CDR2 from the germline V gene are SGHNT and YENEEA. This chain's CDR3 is CASSPSARKGANSPLHF. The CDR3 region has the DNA TGTGCCAGCAGCCCAAGCGCCAGAAAGGGGGCTAATTCACCCCTCCACTTT. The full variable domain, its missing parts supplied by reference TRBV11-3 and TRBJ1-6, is EAGVVQSPRYKIIEKKQPVAFWCNPISGHNTLYWYLQNLGQGPELLIRYENEEAVDDSQLPKDRFSAERLKGVDSTLKIQPAELGDSAVYLCASSPSARKGANSPLHFGNGTRLTVT.

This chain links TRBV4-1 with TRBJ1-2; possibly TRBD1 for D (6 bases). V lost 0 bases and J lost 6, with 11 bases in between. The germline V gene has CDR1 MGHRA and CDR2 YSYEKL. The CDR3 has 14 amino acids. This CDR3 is CASSQESGGHGYTF. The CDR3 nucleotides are TGCGCCAGCAGCCAAGAATCCGGGGGCCATGGCTACACCTTC.

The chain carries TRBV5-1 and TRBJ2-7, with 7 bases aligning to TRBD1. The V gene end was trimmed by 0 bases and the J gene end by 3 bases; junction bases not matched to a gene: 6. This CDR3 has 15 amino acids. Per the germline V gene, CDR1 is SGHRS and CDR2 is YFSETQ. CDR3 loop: CASSLEAGGSYEQYF. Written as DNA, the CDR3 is TGCGCCAGCAGCTTGGAGGCAGGGGGTAGCTACGAGCAGTACTTC.

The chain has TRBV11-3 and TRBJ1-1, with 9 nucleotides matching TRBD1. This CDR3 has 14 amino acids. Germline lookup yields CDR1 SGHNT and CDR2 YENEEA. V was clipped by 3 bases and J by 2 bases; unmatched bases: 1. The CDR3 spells CASSLTGGNTEAFF. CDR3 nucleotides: TGTGCCAGCAGCTTGACAGGGGGTAACACTGAAGCTTTCTTT.

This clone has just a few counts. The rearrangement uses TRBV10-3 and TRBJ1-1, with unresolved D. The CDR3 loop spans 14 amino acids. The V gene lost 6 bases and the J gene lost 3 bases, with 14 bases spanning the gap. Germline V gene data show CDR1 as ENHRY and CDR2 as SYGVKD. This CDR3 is CAISLSGRDTEAFF. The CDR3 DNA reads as TGTGCCATCAGCCTGAGTGGGCGGGACACTGAAGCTTTCTTT.

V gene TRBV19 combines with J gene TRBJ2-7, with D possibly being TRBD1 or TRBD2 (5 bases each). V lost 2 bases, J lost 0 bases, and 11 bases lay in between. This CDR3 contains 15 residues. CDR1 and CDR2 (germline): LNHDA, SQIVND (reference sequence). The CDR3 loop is CASSIRGAGSYEQYF. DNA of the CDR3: TGTGCCAGTAGTATACGAGGGGCCGGCTCCTACGAGCAGTACTTC. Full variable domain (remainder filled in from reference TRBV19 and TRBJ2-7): DGGITQSPKYLFRKEGQNVTLSCEQNLNHDAMYWYRQDPGQGLRLIYYSQIVNDFQKGDIAEGYSVSREKKESFPLTVTSAQKNPTAFYLCASSIRGAGSYEQYFGPGTRLTVT.

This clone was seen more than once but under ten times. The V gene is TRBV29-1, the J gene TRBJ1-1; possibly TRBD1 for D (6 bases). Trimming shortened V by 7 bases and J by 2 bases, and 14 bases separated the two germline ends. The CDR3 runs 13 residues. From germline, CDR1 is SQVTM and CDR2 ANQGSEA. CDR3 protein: CSANRATNTEAFF. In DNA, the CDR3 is TGCAGCGCCAACAGGGCGACTAACACTGAAGCTTTCTTT.

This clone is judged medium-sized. The CDR3 DNA is TGTGCCAGCAGCTTAACGCGTCGGAGAGACACCATATATTTT. Residues: CASSLTRRRDTIYF. The chain uses TRBV11-3 and TRBJ1-3; D is uncertain. Germline CDR1 reads SGHNT; CDR2 reads YENEEA. V was clipped by 2 bases and J by 8 bases, with 13 bases between them. The length of the CDR3 is 14 residues.

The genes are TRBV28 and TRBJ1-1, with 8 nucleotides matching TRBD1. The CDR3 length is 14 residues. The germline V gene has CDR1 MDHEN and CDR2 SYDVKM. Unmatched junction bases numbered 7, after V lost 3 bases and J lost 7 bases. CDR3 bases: TGTGCCAGCAGTTTCCAGACAGGGGAACTTGAAGCTTTCTTT. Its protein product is CASSFQTGELEAFF.